This T cell receptor beta chain comes out of a study of beta chain features in type 1 diabetes. Isolated RNA was reverse transcribed in full, so expressed TCRB transcripts were sequenced. The protocol was immunoSEQ multiplex PCR, while the TCRdb copy is restricted to in-frame clones and leaves out a portion. The sample lists under 450,000 clones, roughly 16% occurring once. Study findings and constraints: Within each of all four CD4+ subsets, Type 1 diabetes patients had TCRB CDR3s that were moderately but significantly shorter.

Researchers reported sorting CD4+ naive, central memory, regulatory and stem cell-like memory cells via CD45RO/CCR7/CD25/CD127/CD95/CD27. Each population that was sorted was more than 95% pure. The CDR3 is 15 amino acids. The V and J ends lost 3 bases and 3 bases, in that order; junction bases with no gene match: 4. CDR1 is SGHTA and CDR2 is FQGNSA in the germline V gene. In the case of this clone: No antigen is known for it.

Sequenced material: naive CD4+ T cells from blood. V usage is TRBV7-2 and J usage is TRBJ2-1; 8 nucleotides align to TRBD1. The sequence came from a woman aged 18-30 years in good health. The CDR3 nucleotides read TGTGCCAGCAGCTTTAGGACAGGGATCTACAATGAGCAGTTCTTC. Protein: CASSFRTGIYNEQFF.